This paragraph covers one T cell receptor beta chain sequence. Its specific antigen is unknown. Per-nucleotide qualities are absent, and no much larger clonotype sits a single base away. Library generation was performed with 5' RACE. Sequencer: Illumina HiSeq 2500. The second PCR ran for about 6 to 12 cycles and used a J-beta primer mix along with a sample-barcoded 5' primer. Each TCR beta cDNA molecule received a unique molecular identifier from a template-switch 5' adaptor carrying 12 random nucleotides. At least 2.5 million CDR3-containing paired-end reads were obtained from each sample. First-strand cDNA synthesis was performed from all RNA using the Mint cDNA synthesis kit, with priming by a TRBC-specific oligonucleotide. All cDNA was treated with uracil-DNA glycosylase and then went through a first 18-cycle PCR with the universal primers M1SS and BC2_uni_R. As for how the authors treated the data: Normalization of each sample was performed by random selection of 1 million high-quality reads, each carrying a distinct molecular identifier. Instead of being binned into consensus sequences, reads with shared molecular identifiers were discarded. MiTCR, run with a Q25 quality threshold and the strictest error-elimination algorithm, handled CDR3 identification, clonotype clustering and error correction. Lower-bound total TCR beta diversity was estimated with a nonparametric unseen species model using Euler transformation. TCRdb ran its own pipeline on the public reads, namely fastp trimming at Q25 and MiXCR clone calling, and kept in-frame beta chains. Here each entry gathers all rows of one CDR3 protein and keeps the most common genes and DNA. TCRdb, rather than the study authors, made the V and J calls. The sample profile shows around 940,000 distinct CDR3 sequences; roughly 47% of them were found once. Together, the top ten hold 20% to 25% of the sample.

The donors were 40 or so Caucasian individuals from Russia, aged roughly 6 to 100 years, who were systemically healthy. Each donor gave about 9.2 milliliters of peripheral blood, drawn into EDTA-treated Vacutainer tubes. Ficoll-Paque density-gradient centrifugation was used to isolate PBMCs, with at least 6.5 million per sample. Total RNA, at least 5.5 micrograms per sample, was extracted from PBMCs with Trizol reagent. For every donor, flow cytometry on a PBMC aliquot measured the percentage of naive CD45RAhigh/CD27high T cells. Reading from cysteine to phenylalanine, the CDR3 counts 17 amino acids. Of the read, only the CDR3 DNA is kept; its 51 bases are in frame from base 1. In the germline V gene, CDR1 corresponds to MGHRA and CDR2 to YSYEKL. The V end gives up 3 bases and the J end 0 bases, leaving 11 bases in the junction not matched to a gene. The sample comes from a study of blood T cells in healthy people across ages (dated by TCRdb to the mid-2010s). For context, the study as a whole: In model experiments, template switching captured about one uniquely barcoded TCR beta cDNA molecule for every two T cells. The study measured age-related changes in TCR beta repertoire diversity using deep sequencing normalized with unique cDNA molecular identifiers. Two additional independent replicas of 1 million unique cDNA reads from the same blood draw were analyzed for two donors (one aged 18 to 30 and one aged 80 or older). The donors were divided into four age groups: young (average around 15 years), middle-aged (approximately 41), aged (roughly 60) and long-lived (about 80). To avoid experimental bias, donors of different ages were randomly spread across the sequencing lanes. General conclusions and limits of the study: Compared with the aged group, the long-lived group had more naive CD4+ T cells, fewer expanded clones and increased TCR diversity, suggesting age selection. Observed TCR beta diversity per million T cells fell roughly linearly with age, and a significant reduction was already apparent by age approximately 41. Because profiling used bulk unsorted PBMCs, naive and antigen-experienced compartments could not be compared conclusively. A strong correlation was found between observed TCR beta diversity and the percentage of naive T cells measured by flow cytometry. Because the CMV infection status of the donors was unknown, age-related changes in expanded clonotypes may potentially have been confounded. Estimates of total diversity based on one million sequenced T cells were regarded as lower bounds and as underestimates.

Sequences were obtained from blood. The TCR sequence derives from a woman aged 60-75 years in good health. Here the chain combines TRBV4-1 and TRBJ2-7, and 7 junctional nucleotides match TRBD1. This receptor has the CDR3 CASSHLGRTGRSYEQYF. The sequence in DNA is TGCGCCAGCAGCCACCTAGGACGGACAGGACGCTCCTACGAGCAGTACTTC.